This TCR beta chain was captured by sequencing in a study of blood T cells in healthy people across ages. This clonotype was counted a few times. Its target is not known. Study-wide results and limits: The percentage of naive T cells correlated strongly with TCR beta diversity.

Alongside a J-beta primer mix, a sample-barcoded 5' primer served in a second PCR lasting about 7 to 11 cycles. TCRdb processed the 5' RACE reads anew with MiXCR; each CDR3 protein has one entry. Counted here are roughly 560,000 distinct CDR3 sequences, 24% occurring once; the ten biggest clones make up just under 9%. Germline V gives CDR1 SGHRS, CDR2 YFSETQ. The length of the CDR3 is 16 residues. Trimming took off 3 bases at V and 2 bases at J, with 16 bases between the two ends. These sequences were also reported in another study, on T cells of mothers and their children. From that paper: The people who donated were a few healthy Caucasian mothers and their six children. Relative to unrelated pairs, biologically related mother-child dyads exhibited marginally greater, non-significant overlap.

The sequence derives from a boy younger than 18 in good health. Material for sequencing was blood. The chain couples TRBV5-1 to TRBJ2-3; tentatively, D is TRBD2 (5 bases). The CDR3 coding sequence is TGCGCCAGCAGCTCAGCCGTATTAGCGAACACAGATACGCAGTATTTT. It translates to CASSSAVLANTDTQYF.